The entry below gives a single T cell receptor (beta chain) sequence along with its context. This entry is derived from a study of blood T cell repertoires in COVID-19. CDR3 length: 15 residues. The ends lost 10 bases at V and 7 bases at J; junction bases unmatched: 15. CDR1 and CDR2 (germline): ENHRY, SYGVKD. In the source study's methods: For nucleated cells, counts were estimated from reference gene primer amplification. Profiled with immunoSEQ multiplex PCR; TCRdb holds only in-frame clones, not every one. For V, J and clone size, that table is used; D and trimming come from the DNA. The sample has about 230,000 clones; 83% are singletons.

The TCR sequence derives from a woman between 70 and 85 years old with active or convalescent COVID-19. The source material was peripheral blood. The V and J genes are TRBV10-3 and TRBJ1-4; TRBD1 aligns across 7 bases. CDR3 loop: CATTPFQGVGEKLFF. For the CDR3, the DNA is TGTGCCACCACCCCCTTTCAGGGGGTTGGTGAAAAACTGTTTTTT.